The sequence of this T cell receptor (beta chain) was determined in a study of beta chain features in type 1 diabetes. As for the study in general: Patients were similar to healthy donors in age and gender (as well as in cell yields). Findings and limits, study-wide: Possible PCR preference for shorter templates applied equally to patients and controls. Type 1 diabetes patients had moderately but significantly shorter TCRB CDR3s in all four CD4+ subsets.

With regard to this clone: No antigen is known for it.

The isolated RNA, all of it, was reverse transcribed, so expressed TCRB transcripts were what got sequenced. Sequenced by immunoSEQ multiplex PCR; TCRdb stores in-frame clones only, minus some. The profile shows 600,000 or so clones, around an eighth of them singletons. CDR3 size: 12 residues. V gave up 3 bases and J gave up 16 bases; unmatched junction bases: 5. Germline lookup yields CDR1 SGHDN and CDR2 FVKESK. Each sorted population was over 95% pure. This clonotype originated in a man aged 25 to 40 with type 1 diabetes. The chain combines TRBV14 with TRBJ1-6; the match to TRBD1 covers 8 bases. The material sequenced was naive CD4+ T cells from blood. The chain's CDR3 is CASSQYQGALHF. The CDR3 coding sequence is TGTGCCAGCAGCCAGTACCAGGGGGCACTCCACTTT.